This TCR beta chain was captured in a study of blood T cell repertoires in COVID-19. Overall study: PBMCs, B-cell-depleted T cells, or T cells provided the cDNA or gDNA that made up the material.

There are 14 residues in the CDR3. Profiled with immunoSEQ multiplex PCR; TCRdb holds only in-frame clones, not every one. This sample carries 290,000 or so clones, about 89% of them seen once, and the ten largest clones take roughly 2.3%. Input material: peripheral blood. The TCR originated in a woman under 40 with COVID-19, enrolled during active disease. The chain has TRBV21-1 and TRBJ1-6; the D segment call TRBD1 is taken from the table without a DNA check. TRBV21-1 is assigned pseudogene status. DNA for the CDR3: TGTGCCAGCAGCACGCCCCCAGGGCCCTCTGCCCTCCACTTT. The encoded protein is CASSTPPGPSALHF.